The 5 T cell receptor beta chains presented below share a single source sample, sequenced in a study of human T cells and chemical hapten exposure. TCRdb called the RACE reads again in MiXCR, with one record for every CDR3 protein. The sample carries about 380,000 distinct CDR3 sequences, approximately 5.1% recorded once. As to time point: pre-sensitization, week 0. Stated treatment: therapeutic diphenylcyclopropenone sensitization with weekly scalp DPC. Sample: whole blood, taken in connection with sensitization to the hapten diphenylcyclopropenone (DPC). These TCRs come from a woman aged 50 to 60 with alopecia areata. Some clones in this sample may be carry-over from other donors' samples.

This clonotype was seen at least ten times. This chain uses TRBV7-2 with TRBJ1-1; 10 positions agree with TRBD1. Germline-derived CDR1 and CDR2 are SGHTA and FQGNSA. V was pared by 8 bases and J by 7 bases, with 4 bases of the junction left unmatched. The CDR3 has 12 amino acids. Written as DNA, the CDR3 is TGTGCCAGCGGGACAGGGGAGGGTGAAGCTTTCTTT. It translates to CASGTGEGEAFF.

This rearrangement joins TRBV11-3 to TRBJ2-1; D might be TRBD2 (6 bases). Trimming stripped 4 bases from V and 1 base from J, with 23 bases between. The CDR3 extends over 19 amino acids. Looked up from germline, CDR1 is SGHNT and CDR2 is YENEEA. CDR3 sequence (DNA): TGTGCCAGCAGCTCCGGGAGCCGCGGGCCGGAGCAATCCTACAATGAGCAGTTCTTC. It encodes CASSSGSRGPEQSYNEQFF.

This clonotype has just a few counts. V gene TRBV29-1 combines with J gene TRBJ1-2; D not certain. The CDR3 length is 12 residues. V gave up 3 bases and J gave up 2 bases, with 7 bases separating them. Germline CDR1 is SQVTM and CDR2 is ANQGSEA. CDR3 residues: CSVDGDNYGYTF. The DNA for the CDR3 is TGCAGCGTTGATGGAGACAACTATGGCTACACCTTC. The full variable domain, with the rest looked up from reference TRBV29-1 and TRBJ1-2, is SAVISQKPSRDICQRGTSLTIQCQVDSQVTMMFWYRQQPGQSLTLIATANQGSEATYESGFVIDKFPISRPNLTFSTLTVSNMSPEDSSIYLCSVDGDNYGYTFGSGTRLTVV.

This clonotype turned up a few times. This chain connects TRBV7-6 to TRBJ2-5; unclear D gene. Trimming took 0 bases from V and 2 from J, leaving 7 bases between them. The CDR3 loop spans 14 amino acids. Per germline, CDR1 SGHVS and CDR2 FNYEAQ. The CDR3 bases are TGTGCCAGCAGCTTAGCGAGTCAGCAAGAGACCCAGTACTTC. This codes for CASSLASQQETQYF.

CDR3 protein: CASRPTGNSNQPQHF. The CDR3 DNA reads as TGTGCCAGCAGACCGACAGGGAATAGCAATCAGCCCCAGCATTTT. The rearrangement joins TRBV6-1 to TRBJ1-5, with 7 bases identical to TRBD1. Germline CDR1 reads MNHNS; CDR2 reads SASEGT. V was pared by 6 bases and J by 0 bases, with 5 bases of the junction left unmatched. The CDR3 extends over 15 amino acids.